This TCR beta chain came from a study of T cell changes during pregnancy in multiple sclerosis. This CDR3 is built from 13 residues. V gave up 3 bases and J gave up 9 bases; unmatched junction bases: 2. CDR1 is LNHNV, CDR2 YYDKDF, per germline (reference sequence). The assay was immunoSEQ multiplex PCR, and TCRdb's table has in-frame clones only and misses some. The profile shows tens of thousands of clones, just under 95% of them singletons. J is TRBJ1-6 and V is TRBV15, with TRBD1 matching 7 bases. This sequence was found in a female donor in good health, enrolled as a control in a pregnancy study. The sample here was peripheral blood, taken after pregnancy. The CDR3 DNA reads as TGTGCCACCAGCAGTACAGGGGTTTCACCCCTCCACTTT. Its protein product is CATSSTGVSPLHF.